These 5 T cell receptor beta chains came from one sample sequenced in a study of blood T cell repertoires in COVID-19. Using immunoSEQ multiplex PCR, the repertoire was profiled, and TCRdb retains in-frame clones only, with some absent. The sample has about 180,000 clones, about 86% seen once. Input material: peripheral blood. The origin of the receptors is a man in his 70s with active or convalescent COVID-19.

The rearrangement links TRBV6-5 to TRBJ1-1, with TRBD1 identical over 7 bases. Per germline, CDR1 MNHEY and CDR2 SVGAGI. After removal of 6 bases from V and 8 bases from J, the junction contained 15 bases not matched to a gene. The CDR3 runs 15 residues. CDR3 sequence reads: CASSAIGDREIEAFF. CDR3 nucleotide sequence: TGTGCCAGCAGCGCAATAGGAGACAGGGAAATAGAAGCTTTCTTT.

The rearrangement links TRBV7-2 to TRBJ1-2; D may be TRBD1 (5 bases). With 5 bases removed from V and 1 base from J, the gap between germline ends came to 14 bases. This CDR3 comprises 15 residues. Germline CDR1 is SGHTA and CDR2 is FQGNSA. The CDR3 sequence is CASSLRGGLNYGYTF. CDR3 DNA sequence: TGTGCCAGCAGCCTTCGCGGGGGACTTAACTATGGCTACACCTTC.

DNA for the CDR3: TGTGCCAGCAGTCTCTCGGGACTAAGCACAGATACGCAGTATTTT. As protein: CASSLSGLSTDTQYF. The rearrangement joins TRBV6-2 or TRBV6-3 to TRBJ2-3; 7 bases map to TRBD2. Trimming cost V 5 bases and J 0 bases; bases outside gene matches: 5. The CDR3 runs to 15 residues. CDR1 and CDR2 (germline): MNHEY, SVGEGT.

Written as DNA, the CDR3 is TGTGCCAGCGGGCAGGGCATGTACCAAGAGACCCAGTACTTC. Translated, it gives CASGQGMYQETQYF. The rearrangement links TRBV7-9 to TRBJ2-5; TRBD1 is a possible D gene (5 bases). The CDR3 loop spans 14 amino acids. The V gene lost 8 bases and the J gene lost 0 bases, with 13 bases spanning the gap. The germline gives CDR1 SEHNR, CDR2 FQNEAQ (reference sequence). Filled out from reference TRBV7-9 and TRBJ2-5, the complete variable domain reads DTGVSQNPRHKITKRGQNVTFRCDPISEHNRLYWYRQTLGQGPEFLTYFQNEAQLEKSRLLSDRFSAERPKGSFSTLEIQRTEQGDSAMYLCASGQGMYQETQYFGPGTRLLVL.

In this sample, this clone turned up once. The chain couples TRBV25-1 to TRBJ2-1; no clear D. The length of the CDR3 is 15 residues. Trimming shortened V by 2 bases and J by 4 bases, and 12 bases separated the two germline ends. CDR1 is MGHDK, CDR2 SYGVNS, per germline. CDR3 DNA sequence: TGTGCCAGCAGTGAAGCACTGCAATCATACAATGAGCAGTTCTTC. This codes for CASSEALQSYNEQFF.